One and the same sample provided the 17 T cell receptor beta chains below, sequenced in a study of cytomegalovirus exposure and HLA in healthy donors. 60 Vbeta and 13 Jbeta primers were used in PCR. Measured with immunoSEQ multiplex PCR; TCRdb has only the in-frame clones, and not every one. Here the sample table reports roughly 35,000 clones. Sequencing input: PBMCs. The receptors here all came from a middle-aged woman in good health and CMV-seropositive.

This CDR3 reads CSVGGTGSYEQYF. CDR3 coding DNA: TGCAGCGTTGGAGGGACAGGGAGCTACGAGCAGTACTTC. The chain employs TRBV29-1 and TRBJ2-7; the match to TRBD1 covers 9 bases. Germline trimming cut 4 bases from V and 3 bases from J; bases unmatched to any gene: 4. The germline CDR1 and CDR2 sequences are SQVTM and ANQGSEA. The CDR3 sequence is 13 residues long.

The J gene is TRBJ2-3, the V gene TRBV28, with D possibly matching TRBD1 (6 bases). The CDR3 sequence is 15 residues long. The V end lost 7 bases, the J end lost 0 bases, and 14 bases lay between the germline ends. Germline assignment: CDR1 MDHEN and CDR2 SYDVKM. CDR3 in DNA: TGTGCCAGCAATTCGCCGGGACACAGCACAGATACGCAGTATTTT. Translated, it gives CASNSPGHSTDTQYF.

The rearrangement links TRBV7-2 to TRBJ2-2, with a tentative D call TRBD2 (6 bases). CDR1 SGHTA and CDR2 FQGNSA come from the germline V gene. The CDR3 contains 17 residues. V was trimmed by 4 bases and J by 5 bases, leaving 20 bases between them. CDR3 residues: CASSSEAGRGSTGELFF. CDR3 DNA: TGTGCCAGCAGCTCTGAGGCGGGGAGAGGTAGTACCGGGGAGCTGTTTTTT.

This chain uses TRBV18 with TRBJ2-2, with TRBD2 matching 8 bases. CDR3 size: 16 residues. Unmatched junction bases numbered 4, after V lost 1 base and J lost 3 bases. Germline V lookup: CDR1 KGHSH, CDR2 LQKENI. The CDR3 DNA follows: TGTGCCAGCTCACCACTCAGCGGGGGCGACACCGGGGAGCTGTTTTTT. This translates into CASSPLSGGDTGELFF.

V gene TRBV6-5 combines with J gene TRBJ2-2; no definite D call. V was clipped by 5 bases and J by 5 bases, with 9 bases between them. The CDR3 runs to 13 residues. Germline CDR1 is MNHEY and CDR2 is SVGAGI. CDR3 sequence reads: CASSLSLTGELFF. The CDR3 DNA reads TGTGCCAGCAGTCTATCCTTAACCGGGGAGCTGTTTTTT.

The genes are TRBV30 and TRBJ1-5, with D uncertain. The germline V gene has CDR1 GTSNPN and CDR2 SVGIG (reference sequence). This CDR3 is built from 12 residues. The V gene lost 2 bases and the J gene lost 6 bases, with 8 bases spanning the gap. The CDR3 DNA reads TGTGCCTGGAGTCATCCGGGTCAGCCCCAGCATTTT. The encoded protein is CAWSHPGQPQHF. Looking up the rest from reference TRBV30 and TRBJ1-5 gives the full variable domain: SQTIHQWPATLVQPVGSPLSLECTVEGTSNPNLYWYRQAAGRGLQLLFYSVGIGQISSEVPQNLSASRPQDRQFILSSKKLLLSDSGFYLCAWSHPGQPQHFGDGTRLSIL.

The rearrangement uses TRBV18 and TRBJ1-1; D gene uncertain. The CDR3 sequence is 14 residues long. Between the trimmed V and J ends, which lost 5 bases and 4 bases, there was a span of 14 bases. Per germline, CDR1 KGHSH and CDR2 LQKENI. CDR3 nucleotide sequence: TGTGCCAGCTCAATTAGTCGGGGAAGCACTGAAGCTTTCTTT. Protein sequence: CASSISRGSTEAFF.

V gene TRBV5-6 combines with J gene TRBJ2-5, with 7 nucleotides matching TRBD2. The J call may be incorrect, as the DNA end agrees better with TRBJ2-7. The CDR3 consists of 13 residues. CDR1 is SGHDT, CDR2 YYEEEE, per germline. The CDR3 spells CASSLASGGEQYF. The CDR3 region has the DNA TGTGCCAGCAGCTTGGCCTCGGGGGGCGAGCAGTACTTC.

This chain joins TRBV30 and TRBJ2-3; 13 bases line up with TRBD2. The CDR3 length is 16 residues. Germline V gene lookup returns CDR1 GTSNPN and CDR2 SVGIG (reference sequence). Unmatched junction bases numbered 7, after V lost 0 bases and J lost 7 bases. CDR3 bases: TGTGCCTGGAGTGTCCGACTAGCGGGAGGTACACATACGCAGTATTTT. This sequence encodes CAWSVRLAGGTHTQYF.

The V call is TRBV13, the J call TRBJ2-7; possible D gene TRBD2, 6 bases. The CDR3 is made up of 16 amino acids. Trimming removed 4 bases from V and 2 bases from J, with 18 bases in between. CDR1 and CDR2 from the germline V gene are PRHDT and FYEKMQ (reference sequence). Here the CDR3 DNA reads TGTGCCAGCAGCTCACAGCGGGCCTTGTCTCCCTACGAGCAGTACTTC. It codes for CASSSQRALSPYEQYF. The variable domain in full, completed from reference TRBV13 and TRBJ2-7, reads AAGVIQSPRHLIKEKRETATLKCYPIPRHDTVYWYQQGPGQDPQFLISFYEKMQSDKGSIPDRFSAQQFSDYHSELNMSSLELGDSALYFCASSSQRALSPYEQYFGPGTRLTVT.

The V call is TRBV29-1, the J call TRBJ2-4; 7 bases agree with TRBD1. The CDR3 is 13 amino acids. In germline, CDR1 is SQVTM, CDR2 ANQGSEA. V lost 0 bases to trimming and J lost 8 bases; unmatched junction nucleotides: 4. CDR3 DNA: TGCAGCGTTGAAGAGACAGGGTTGGACATTCAGTACTTC. Protein sequence: CSVEETGLDIQYF.

This chain links TRBV6-5 with TRBJ1-2, with a tentative D call TRBD1 (5 bases). V shed 6 bases and J shed 3 bases, with 11 bases lying between them. Per germline, CDR1 MNHEY and CDR2 SVGAGI. The CDR3 is 13 amino acids. CDR3 coding DNA: TGTGCCAGCAGGGGGCGACAGTACTATGGCTACACCTTC. It specifies CASRGRQYYGYTF.

The chain couples TRBV27 to TRBJ1-1; TRBD1 agrees at 8 bases. The CDR3 is 14 amino acids. CDR1 and CDR2 from the germline V gene are MNHEY and SMNVEV (reference sequence). After removal of 4 bases from V and 4 bases from J, the junction contained 5 bases not matched to a gene. The CDR3 nucleotides are TGTGCCAGCAGTTCCGTCACAGGGGGCACTGAAGCTTTCTTT. This encodes CASSSVTGGTEAFF.

This sequence joins TRBV5-4 and TRBJ2-7; tentatively, D is TRBD1 (7 bases). This CDR3 comprises 18 residues. From germline, CDR1 is SGHNT and CDR2 YYREEE (reference sequence). V lost 2 bases to trimming and J lost 5 bases, with 26 bases between them. CDR3 DNA: TGTGCCAGCAGCTTTCGGGCAGGGGGGCCCTCGAGGGCTCACGAGCAGTACTTC. This sequence encodes CASSFRAGGPSRAHEQYF. The entire variable domain, with the rest obtained from reference TRBV5-4 and TRBJ2-7, is as follows: ETGVTQSPTHLIKTRGQQVTLRCSSQSGHNTVSWYQQALGQGPQFIFQYYREEENGRGNFPPRFSGLQFPNYSSELNVNALELDDSALYLCASSFRAGGPSRAHEQYFGPGTRLTVT.

The V and J genes are TRBV9 and TRBJ1-5, with D possibly being TRBD1 (6 bases). Germline CDR1 SGDLS, CDR2 YYNGEE. V gave up 3 bases and J gave up 0 bases, with 10 bases separating them. CDR3 length equals 15 residues. CDR3 nucleotides: TGTGCCAGCAGCGCGACAGGTAATAGCAATCAGCCCCAGCATTTT. Protein: CASSATGNSNQPQHF.

J is TRBJ1-4 and V is TRBV5-6; tentatively, D is TRBD1 (6 bases). The CDR3 runs 15 residues. V lost 4 bases and J lost 5, with 15 bases in between. The germline V gene has CDR1 SGHDT and CDR2 YYEEEE. The CDR3 DNA follows: TGTGCCAGCAGCGCTGGCTACAGGGCGAATGAAAAACTGTTTTTT. Amino acids: CASSAGYRANEKLFF.

J is TRBJ1-6 and V is TRBV6-1; 7 nucleotides match TRBD1. Trimming cost V 1 base and J 8 bases; bases outside gene matches: 5. The CDR3 length is 15 residues. Looked up from germline, CDR1 is MNHNS and CDR2 is SASEGT. CDR3 sequence (DNA): TGTGCCAGCAGTGAAGGTACAGGGGCCTATTCACCCCTCCACTTT. Translated: CASSEGTGAYSPLHF.